Sequencing of this T cell receptor (beta chain) was carried out in a study of response to subunit inactivated influenza vaccine listed by TCRdb under 2018. Regarding the study in general: The study used deep quantitative T cell receptor repertoire profiling to track responses to a trivalent subunit inactivated influenza vaccine. The paper's findings and limits, for the study overall: According to the authors, only a limited number of new T cells may be recruited by each seasonal influenza vaccination.

The library was obtained by RT-PCR. Sequenced using an Illumina HiSeq 2500. TCRdb's own reprocessing of the public reads used fastp at Q25 and MiXCR and kept productive beta chains. Merged by CDR3 protein, the rows form single entries marked with the most common genes and DNA. Across this sample there are approximately 700,000 distinct CDR3 sequences, with 15% to 18% seen only once. Approximately 10% of the sample is in the top ten clones. Including cysteine and phenylalanine, the CDR3 has 16 amino acids. The sequence is cut down to CDR3 DNA, 48 bases in frame from base 1. CDR1 and CDR2 (SGHDT, YYEEEE) derive from the germline V gene. V is trimmed back by 3 bases and J by 2 bases, and the junction contains 9 bases that no gene match accounts for. This clonotype was detected a few times. The target of this receptor is not known. No much larger clone is present one base from it, and per-base qualities are unavailable.

The chain links TRBV5-6 with TRBJ2-3; TRBD2 agrees with 7 junctional bases. The starting material was PBMCs from blood, obtained 11 to 12 days after vaccination. This sequence originates from a man in his fifties or sixties who received an inactivated influenza vaccine. Donor details come from another sample of the same person, matched by shared clones. The CDR3 reads as follows: CASSSPWGGNTDTQYF. The base sequence is TGTGCCAGCAGCTCACCGTGGGGGGGTAACACAGATACGCAGTATTTT.